This T cell receptor beta chain is from a study of T cells in Graves' hyperthyroidism and ophthalmopathy. Amplified TCR beta CDR3 regions came from RNA transcripts. The TCR CDR3 was amplified in a first-round RT-PCR using the HTBI primer set. TCRdb processed the multiplex PCR reads anew with MiXCR; each CDR3 protein has one entry. The sample shows roughly 840,000 distinct CDR3 sequences, over 35% of them seen only once. Germline loops: CDR1 MNHEY, CDR2 SVGEGT. The CDR3 sequence is 11 residues long. Notes on the study in general: Separation of ophthalmopathy from stable hyperthyroidism was achieved by a 13 V-J model.

On this clonotype: Its target is not known.

The clonotype comes from a man aged 18 to 29 with Graves' hyperthyroidism. The chain has TRBV6-2 or TRBV6-3 and TRBJ2-7; D uncertain. The better agreement between TRBJ2-1 and the DNA end casts doubt on the J call. The sequenced sample consisted of blood. CDR3 nucleotides: TGTGCCAGCAGTTGGGCGGATGAGCAGTTCTTC. Translated: CASSWADEQFF.